These 8 T cell receptor beta chains originate from one sample sequenced in a study of T cell clusters in autoimmune cytopenias. Each sample's input was 250 ng genomic DNA, roughly 40,000 genome equivalents. One tube held mixed TRB-A and TRB-B primer pools for touch-down PCR. One entry per CDR3 protein, without DNA, is what TCRdb gives after re-calling the multiplex PCR reads. This table holds some 7,500 distinct CDR3 sequences. These data also featured in a second study, about T cell repertoires in aging, cancer and after chemotherapy.

The sequenced sample consisted of peripheral blood. The receptor source for this set is a human donor with an autoimmune cytopenia or autoimmune hepatitis (not recorded which).

The V call is TRBV7-9, the J call TRBJ1-1. The CDR3 contains 14 residues. Germline assignment: CDR1 SEHNR and CDR2 FQNEAQ (reference sequence). The CDR3: CASSGGSLNTEAFF.

This clonotype is medium-sized by frequency. This chain links TRBV5-4 with TRBJ2-7; TCRdb reports TRBD2, a call that lacks DNA to check it against. The CDR3 extends over 13 amino acids. CDR1 SGHNT and CDR2 YYREEE come from the germline V gene (reference sequence). The CDR3 protein is CASSMGRGEEQYF.

The chain is built from TRBV30 and TRBJ1-1; lacking DNA, the TRBD1 call made by TCRdb goes unchecked. CDR1 GTSNPN and CDR2 SVGIG come from the germline V gene (reference sequence). The CDR3 has 13 residues. CDR3 loop: CAWRGVGTDEAFF.

The chain joins TRBV20-1 to TRBJ2-3; TCRdb's D gene call, TRBD1, goes unchecked for lack of DNA. Germline V gives CDR1 DFQATT, CDR2 SNEGSKA (reference sequence). The CDR3 has 14 residues. The CDR3 sequence: CSARGGRSTDTQYF.

This clonotype is called medium-sized (0.01 to 0.1%) based on its frequency. The chain links TRBV30 to TRBJ1-2; TCRdb's D call of TRBD1 is untestable without DNA. Per the germline V gene, CDR1 is GTSNPN and CDR2 is SVGIG (reference sequence). The CDR3 length is 14 residues. CDR3 sequence: CAWSALGGLNGYTF.

The V gene is TRBV12-3 or TRBV12-4, the J gene TRBJ2-7; there is no DNA to check the TCRdb D call of TRBD1. The CDR3 is 15 amino acids. This chain's CDR3 is CASRGGQDPFHEQYF.

This clonotype shows up as medium-sized by frequency. V is TRBV7-2 and J is TRBJ1-6. Germline V gene sequence: CDR1 SGHTA, CDR2 FQGNSA. The CDR3 covers 12 residues. CDR3 region: CASSLGRSPLHF.

The chain has TRBV10-3 and TRBJ1-1; lacking DNA, the TRBD1 call made by TCRdb goes unchecked. Germline V gene lookup returns CDR1 ENHRY and CDR2 SYGVKD. The CDR3 consists of 14 residues. CDR3 residues: CAIRYGTANTEAFF.